These 15 T cell receptor beta chains share one sample of origin, sequenced in a study of kidney transplant recipient with SARS-CoV-2 infection. TCRdb analysed the reads with MiXCR anew, one entry per CDR3 protein. The sample has roughly 230,000 distinct CDR3 sequences, around 30% seen once. Sequences were derived from a blood sample, sampled at baseline and on roughly day 110 from a kidney transplant recipient. The receptor source for this set is a male patient aged 25 to 39 who had COVID-19 and was a kidney transplant recipient. A subset of T cells may come from the graft donor.

This clonotype has a handful of counts. This chain uses TRBV6-2 or TRBV6-3 with TRBJ2-3, with TRBD2 as a possible D gene (9 bases). The CDR3 contains 17 residues. Trimming removed 6 bases at V and 4 bases at J, with 23 bases between. CDR1 and CDR2 (germline): MNHEY, SVGEGT. CDR3 protein: CASSRGLAGKLADTQYF. The DNA for the CDR3 is TGTGCCAGCAGCAGGGGGCTAGCGGGAAAGTTGGCAGATACGCAGTATTTT.

Ten or more counts support this clonotype. The chain recombines TRBV5-5 with TRBJ1-3; D is ambiguous. Germline CDR1 is SGHKS and CDR2 is YYEKEE (reference sequence). Trimming shortened V by 4 bases and J by 0 bases, and 20 bases separated the two germline ends. The CDR3 runs to 18 residues. The CDR3: CASSPWADSLSSGNTIYF. The CDR3 region has the DNA TGTGCCAGCAGCCCATGGGCTGACTCGCTAAGCTCTGGAAACACCATATATTTT.

This clonotype appeared many times. The chain links TRBV28 to TRBJ2-3; 10 bases are shared with TRBD2. The CDR3 runs to 16 residues. Trimming at V came to 8 bases and at J to 1 base, leaving 9 bases not matched to a gene. CDR1 is MDHEN and CDR2 is SYDVKM in the germline V gene. The CDR3 sequence: CASGIPGTSGTDTQYF. The DNA for the CDR3 is TGTGCCAGCGGGATTCCCGGGACTAGCGGCACAGATACGCAGTATTTT.

This clonotype was found many times. This chain uses TRBV6-6 with TRBJ1-2; D unclear. In germline, CDR1 is MNHNY, CDR2 SVGAGI (reference sequence). V was clipped by 2 bases and J by 0 bases, with 10 bases between them. The CDR3 consists of 15 residues. CDR3 DNA: TGTGCCAGCAGTTACGCTGCAGGCTCTAACTATGGCTACACCTTC. Translation gives CASSYAAGSNYGYTF.

V and J are TRBV15 and TRBJ2-1; D is uncertain. Trimming left V 1 base short and J 8 bases short, with 12 bases between. The germline gives CDR1 LNHNV, CDR2 YYDKDF (reference sequence). The CDR3 covers 14 residues. In DNA, the CDR3 is TGTGCCACCAGCAGAGTCGATTCTCGGGATGAGCAGTTCTTC. Its protein is CATSRVDSRDEQFF.

This sequence joins TRBV20-1 and TRBJ2-3; D uncertain. The CDR3 totals 15 residues. The V end was cut by 6 bases, the J end by 4 bases, with 20 bases between. CDR1 and CDR2 (germline): DFQATT, SNEGSKA (reference sequence). The DNA for the CDR3 is TGCAGTGCCGCCGATTTCCGCGACTCGGCAGATACGCAGTATTTT. Translating gives CSAADFRDSADTQYF.

This clonotype was counted many times. The genes are TRBV18 and TRBJ1-1; TRBD1 might be the D (5 bases). Germline V lookup: CDR1 KGHSH, CDR2 LQKENI. The V end lost 11 bases, the J end lost 8 bases, and 15 bases lay between the germline ends. The CDR3 loop spans 11 amino acids. This CDR3 reads CASQRGDEAFF. The CDR3 DNA sequence: TGTGCCTCCCAGCGCGGGGACGAAGCTTTCTTT.

Points on this clonotype: This could be a read error, since a much larger clone is one nucleotide away. J is TRBJ2-7 and V is TRBV30; D may be TRBD1 (6 bases). V was trimmed by 4 bases and J by 2 bases, leaving 12 bases between them. CDR1 is GTSNPN and CDR2 is SVGIG in the germline V gene (reference sequence). This CDR3 is built from 13 residues. In DNA form, the CDR3 reads TGTGCCTGGAATGGGGGCGCGGCCTACGAGCAGTACTTC. It is translated as CAWNGGAAYEQYF.

For this clonotype: A much larger clone lies one base from this, so it may be a read error. The conserved closing phenylalanine or tryptophan is absent in this CDR3, likely reflecting a read error. The rearrangement joins TRBV5-6 to TRBJ1-2, with 9 positions matching TRBD1. Germline trimming cut 3 bases from V and 1 base from J; bases unmatched to any gene: 4. This CDR3 is 15 amino acids long. Looked up from germline, CDR1 is SGHDT and CDR2 is YYEEEE. The CDR3 DNA is TGTGCCAGCAGCTCAGTGACAGGGGGTAACTATGGCTACACCTCC. This gives the protein CASSSVTGGNYGYTS.

This clonotype has at least ten counts. The V gene is TRBV9, the J gene TRBJ1-4; maybe TRBD1 (6 bases). The CDR3 sequence is 15 residues long. V lost 0 bases and J lost 3, with 9 bases in between. Germline-derived CDR1 and CDR2 are SGDLS and YYNGEE. The CDR3 nucleotides are TGTGCCAGCAGCGTAGCCCAGGGGTCTAATGAAAAACTGTTTTTT. The encoded protein is CASSVAQGSNEKLFF.

On this clonotype itself: A read error is possible here, since a much larger clone lies one base away. The rearrangement links TRBV7-6 to TRBJ2-5, with 7 bases identical to TRBD2. CDR3 length: 15 residues. In germline, CDR1 is SGHVS, CDR2 FNYEAQ. The CDR3 sequence is CAGSLDGGGQETQYF. The CDR3 DNA sequence: TGTGCCGGCAGCCTGGACGGGGGAGGGCAAGAGACCCAGTACTTC.

This clonotype was observed at least ten times. The chain has TRBV28 and TRBJ1-2; D gene uncertain. V gave up 6 bases and J gave up 2 bases, with 4 bases separating them. The CDR3 totals 11 residues. Germline assignment: CDR1 MDHEN and CDR2 SYDVKM. The CDR3 DNA reads as TGTGCCAGCAGCTCCAACTATGGCTACACCTTC. It yields the protein CASSSNYGYTF.

Ten or more counts support this clonotype. The chain is built from TRBV4-1 and TRBJ1-2; D may be TRBD1 (6 bases). The germline V gene encodes CDR1 MGHRA and CDR2 YSYEKL. The CDR3 is made up of 16 amino acids. V was shortened by 3 bases and J by 7 bases, with 21 bases between the two germline ends. This chain's CDR3 is CASSQISRGNWGGYTF. CDR3 nucleotides: TGCGCCAGCAGCCAGATTTCAAGGGGGAACTGGGGTGGCTACACCTTC.

In regard to this clonotype: A clone one base away is much larger, so this may be a read error. The genes are TRBV3-1 and TRBJ2-4; no firm D call. The end of the DNA is better explained by TRBJ2-7, so the J call may be wrong. CDR1 LGHDT and CDR2 YNNKEL come from the germline V gene (reference sequence). This CDR3 contains 14 residues. This CDR3 reads CASSPRPTSYEQYF. As DNA, the CDR3 is TGTGCCAGCAGCCCCCGACCAACATCCTACGAGCAGTACTTC.

In the case of this clonotype: A much larger clone lies a single base off, so this may be a read error. This sequence joins TRBV7-6 and TRBJ1-2; no definite D call. This CDR3 has 14 amino acids. The germline V gene encodes CDR1 SGHVS and CDR2 FNYEAQ. Trimming removed 5 bases at V and 4 bases at J, with 14 bases between. CDR3 sequence reads: CASSPRLVVYGYTF. DNA for the CDR3: TGTGCCAGCAGCCCGCGACTGGTCGTCTATGGCTACACCTTC.